This passage covers 3 T cell receptor beta chains from one sample sequenced in a study of blood T cell repertoires in COVID-19. The protocol was immunoSEQ multiplex PCR, while the TCRdb copy is restricted to in-frame clones and leaves out a portion. The profile covers roughly 250,000 clones, with around nine tenths appearing a single time and 0.7% to 0.9% taken by the ten largest. Specimen: peripheral blood. The origin of the receptors is a man in his thirties or forties with acute or convalescent COVID-19.

Details on this clone: Within the sample, other DNA sequences also encode this same CDR3. The rearrangement joins TRBV7-9 to TRBJ1-5, with D tentatively TRBD1 (6 bases). This CDR3 region has 14 residues. The V end lost 1 base, the J end lost 7 bases, and 11 bases lay between the germline ends. Germline values: CDR1 SEHNR, CDR2 FQNEAQ (reference sequence). The DNA for the CDR3 is TGTGCCAGCAGCTTAGGTGGGGGCGGACAGCCCCAGCATTTT. Translated: CASSLGGGGQPQHF.

In its sample, this clone was seen a few times. The genes are TRBV7-8 and TRBJ2-2, with D maybe TRBD2 (6 bases). Trimming cost V 6 bases and J 3 bases, with 14 bases left between them. Per the germline V gene, CDR1 is SGHVS and CDR2 is FQNEAQ. The CDR3 has 15 residues. DNA of the CDR3: TGTGCCAGCAGGTTTAGCGGTGGGGACACCGGGGAGCTGTTTTTT. Amino acid sequence: CASRFSGGDTGELFF.

The genes are TRBV7-8 and TRBJ1-5; no reliable D call. This CDR3 has 19 residues. Trimming shortened V by 0 bases and J by 4 bases, and 22 bases separated the two germline ends. CDR1 is SGHVS and CDR2 is FQNEAQ in the germline V gene. CDR3 coding DNA: TGTGCCAGCAGCTTAGCTTGGTCTACGAGGGCAGAGAGGAATCAGCCCCAGCATTTT. This gives the protein CASSLAWSTRAERNQPQHF.